Listed below are T cell receptor beta chains from one sample, sequenced in a study of Ad26.COV2.S vaccination and SARS-CoV-2 variants. The table came from immunoSEQ multiplex PCR; TCRdb's copy has only in-frame clones and leaves some out. The sample shows about 180,000 clones, 87% of them seen only once. The specimen comprised peripheral blood, sampled after recovery from COVID-19. The receptor source for this set is a human donor who had recovered from COVID-19. Each CDR3 is given with its conserved first and last residue. D genes are given only for firm matches. The size of a clone is reported for some rows only, either as once, few or many, or as a class for expanded clones.

>-|TRBV28|TRBD1|TRBJ1-1
CASSYPGGKNTEAFF
TGTGCCAGCAGTTACCCAGGGGGGAAGAACACTGAAGCTTTCTTT
>-|TRBV27|-|TRBJ1-2
CASSSLQGRYGYTF
TGTGCCAGCAGTTCCTTACAGGGCCGCTATGGCTACACCTTC
>-|TRBV30|-|TRBJ1-6
CAWNRVVSPLHF
TGTGCCTGGAATAGGGTTGTCTCACCCCTCCACTTT
>-|TRBV28|TRBD1|TRBJ1-2
CASSFSGTVNYGYTF
TGTGCCAGCAGTTTTTCCGGGACAGTTAACTATGGCTACACCTTC
>-|TRBV27|-|TRBJ1-5
CASSLRAGNQPQHF
TGTGCCAGCAGTTTAAGGGCCGGCAATCAGCCCCAGCATTTT
>-|TRBV9|TRBD2|TRBJ2-3
CASSVAAGGARDTQYF
TGTGCCAGCAGCGTAGCGGCCGGGGGGGCCCGAGATACGCAGTATTTT
>-|TRBV6-2/TRBV6-3|TRBD2|TRBJ2-1
CASSGLAGAHRFF
TGTGCCAGCAGCGGACTAGCGGGGGCCCATCGGTTCTTC
>-|TRBV15|-|TRBJ2-3
CATSREFTDTQYF
TGTGCCACCAGCAGAGAATTCACAGATACGCAGTATTTT
>-|TRBV4-1|TRBD1|TRBJ1-5
CASSQGPGQAINQPQHF
TGCGCCAGCAGCCAAGGTCCGGGACAGGCGATCAATCAGCCCCAGCATTTT
>-|TRBV6-6|TRBD1|TRBJ1-5
CASRAFGGGDQPQHF
TGTGCCAGCAGGGCCTTTGGAGGGGGCGACCAGCCCCAGCATTTT
>-|TRBV19|TRBD2|TRBJ2-2
CASSSTTGLAGGRWTGELFF
TGTGCCAGTAGTTCCACGACCGGACTAGCGGGGGGGCGATGGACCGGGGAGCTGTTTTTT
>-|TRBV5-1|-|TRBJ2-1
CASSLAGVNEQFF
TGCGCCAGCAGCTTGGCCGGGGTCAATGAGCAGTTCTTC
>-|TRBV7-2|TRBD2|TRBJ2-2
CASSLAGLAGGTGELFF
TGTGCCAGCAGCTTAGCCGGTCTAGCGGGGGGGACCGGGGAGCTGTTTTTT
>-|TRBV4-1|-|TRBJ2-7
CASSLATGSSYEQYF
TGCGCCAGCAGCCTTGCAACAGGGAGCTCCTACGAGCAGTACTTC
>few|TRBV5-6|TRBD1|TRBJ2-7
CASSFGQAGEQYF
TGTGCCAGCAGCTTTGGACAGGCGGGTGAGCAGTACTTC
>-|TRBV19|TRBD2|TRBJ2-3
CASSTIETSGTADTQYF
TGTGCCAGTAGCACGATCGAGACTAGCGGGACCGCAGATACGCAGTATTTT
>-|TRBV11-2|-|TRBJ2-5
CASSTTLQETQYF
TGTGCCAGCAGCACTACGCTACAAGAGACCCAGTACTTC
>few|TRBV6-5|-|TRBJ2-2
CASSRAGSMGELFF
TGTGCCAGCAGCCGCGCAGGGAGTATGGGGGAGCTGTTTTTT
>-|TRBV10-3|-|TRBJ1-4
CAISESAQDEKLFF
TGTGCCATCAGTGAGTCGGCGCAGGATGAAAAACTGTTTTTT
>-|TRBV9|TRBD1|TRBJ1-4
CASSVGGQGAREKLFF
TGTGCCAGCAGCGTAGGAGGGCAGGGGGCCCGTGAAAAACTGTTTTTT